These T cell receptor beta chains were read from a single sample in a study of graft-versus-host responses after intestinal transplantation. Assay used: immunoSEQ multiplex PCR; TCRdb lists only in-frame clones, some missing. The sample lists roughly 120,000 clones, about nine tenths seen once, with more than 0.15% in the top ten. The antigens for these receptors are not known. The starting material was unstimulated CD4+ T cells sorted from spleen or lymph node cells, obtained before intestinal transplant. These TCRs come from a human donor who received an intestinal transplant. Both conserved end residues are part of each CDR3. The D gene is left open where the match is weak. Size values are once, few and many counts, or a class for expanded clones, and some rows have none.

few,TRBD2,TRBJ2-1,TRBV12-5,TGTGCTAGTGGTTTGCCTCCGGGACTAGCGGGTTCTACGAGCTCCTACAATGAGCAGTTCTTC,CASGLPPGLAGSTSSYNEQFF
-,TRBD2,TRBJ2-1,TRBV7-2,TGTGCCAGCACCGTCGGAGCGGGGGGGGCCAATGAGCAGTTCTTC,CASTVGAGGANEQFF
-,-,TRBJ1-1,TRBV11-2,TGTGCCAGCAGCTTAGGGGAGACAGGTGAAGCTTTCTTT,CASSLGETGEAFF
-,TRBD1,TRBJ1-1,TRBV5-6,TGTGCCAGCAGCGCGAGGACAGGAGACACTGAAGCTTTCTTT,CASSARTGDTEAFF
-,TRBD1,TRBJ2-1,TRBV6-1,TGTGCCAGCAGCCGGACAGGGTGGAATGAGCAGTTCTTC,CASSRTGWNEQFF
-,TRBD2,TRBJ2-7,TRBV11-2,TGTGCCAGCAGCGGATTGGGGGGGAACGAGCAGTACTTC,CASSGLGGNEQYF
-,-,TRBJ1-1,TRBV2,TGTGCCAGCAGTCCCGATAGTTACACTGAAGCTTTCTTT,CASSPDSYTEAFF
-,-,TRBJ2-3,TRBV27,TGTGCCAGCAGTTTATCAGACAGACTTAGCACAGATACGCAGTATTTT,CASSLSDRLSTDTQYF
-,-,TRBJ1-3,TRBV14,TGTGCCAGCAGCCCGGGTCACTCTGGAAACACCATATATTTT,CASSPGHSGNTIYF
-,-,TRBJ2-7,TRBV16,TGTGCCAGCAGCCAATACAGGAGTTACGAGCAGTACTTC,CASSQYRSYEQYF
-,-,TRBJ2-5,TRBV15,TGTGCCACCAGCAGAGTACCAGGGCGGGGAGAGACCCAGTACTTC,CATSRVPGRGETQYF
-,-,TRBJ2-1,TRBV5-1,TGCGCCAGCGCCGGGAGCTCCTACAATGAGCAGTTCTTC,CASAGSSYNEQFF
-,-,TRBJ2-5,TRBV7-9,TGTGCCAGCAGCCTTCACGGGGAGACCCAGTACTTC,CASSLHGETQYF
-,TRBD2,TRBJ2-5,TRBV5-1,TGCGCCAGCAGCTCCGGGACTAGCGGCCAAGAGACCCAGTACTTC,CASSSGTSGQETQYF
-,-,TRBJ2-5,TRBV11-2,TGTGCCAGCAGCCCGCAGATTTGGGAGACCCAGTACTTC,CASSPQIWETQYF
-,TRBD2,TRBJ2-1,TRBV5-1,TGCGCCAGCAGCTTTAGACTAGCGGTATACAATGAGCAGTTCTTC,CASSFRLAVYNEQFF
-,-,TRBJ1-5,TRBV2,TGTGCCAGCTCACTATGGGGGGAGCCCCAGCATTTT,CASSLWGEPQHF
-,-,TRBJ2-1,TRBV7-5,TGTGTCAGAAGCTTCACTACTAGCGGGAGGGGCAATGAGCAGTTCTTC,CVRSFTTSGRGNEQFF
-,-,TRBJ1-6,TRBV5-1,TGCGCCAGCAGTGAAGGGGCCGATAATTCACCCCTCCACTTT,CASSEGADNSPLHF
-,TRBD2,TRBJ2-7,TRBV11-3,TGTGCCAGCCCGATGGGGGCTAGCGGGAGATACGAGCAGTACTTC,CASPMGASGRYEQYF
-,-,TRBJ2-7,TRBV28,TGTGCCAGCAGTTTCTACCGGCGGGACGAGCAGTACTTC,CASSFYRRDEQYF
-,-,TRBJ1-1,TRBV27,TGTGCCAGCAGTCCCTCCTATCGACAGGTTGGTATGAACACTGAAGCTTTCTTT,CASSPSYRQVGMNTEAFF
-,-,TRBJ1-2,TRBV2,TGTGCCAGCAGTGTCCGCCGGGAAGGGAGCTACTACTATGGCTACACCTTC,CASSVRREGSYYYGYTF
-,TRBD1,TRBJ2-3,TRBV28,TGTGCCAGCAGTAGGGCCGGGACAGCCGGAGATACGCAGTATTTT,CASSRAGTAGDTQYF
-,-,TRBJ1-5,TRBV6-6,TGTGCCAGCAGTTACTCCCTCGAAAAGAGGCAGCCCCAGCATTTT,CASSYSLEKRQPQHF
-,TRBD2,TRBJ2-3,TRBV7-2,TGTGCCAGCAGTGTAGCGGGGGGGCCCACAGATACGCAGTATTTT,CASSVAGGPTDTQYF
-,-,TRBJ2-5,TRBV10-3,TGTGCCATCAGTGGAAGAGGGGGAGAGACCCAGTACTTC,CAISGRGGETQYF
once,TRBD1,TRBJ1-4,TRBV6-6,TGTGCTAGCAGTTACTACAAGGACAGGGGAGAGGAAAAACTGTTTTTT,CASSYYKDRGEEKLFF
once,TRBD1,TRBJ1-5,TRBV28,TGTGCCAGCAGTTCTACAGGGGGGCGAAGTCAGCCCCAGCATTTT,CASSSTGGRSQPQHF
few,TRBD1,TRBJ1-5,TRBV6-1,TGTGCCACCCCGGGACAGACTTTCAATCAGCCCCAGCATTTT,CATPGQTFNQPQHF
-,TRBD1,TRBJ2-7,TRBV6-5,TGTGCCAGCAGTCGGTTGGGACAGTCCTACGAGCAGTACTTC,CASSRLGQSYEQYF
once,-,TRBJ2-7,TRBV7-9,TGTGCCAGCAGCTTTACGGGTCACGCCGCCTACGAGCAGTACTTC,CASSFTGHAAYEQYF
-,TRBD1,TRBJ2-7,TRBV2,TGTGCCAGCCGGGACAGGGGGAGGGAGCAGTACTTC,CASRDRGREQYF
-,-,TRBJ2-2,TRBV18,TGTGCCAGCTCACCTGCGTCCACCGGGGAGCTGTTTTTT,CASSPASTGELFF
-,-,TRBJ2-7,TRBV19,TGTGCCAGTAGTCCCCCCGGGACATACTCCTACGAGCAGTACTTC,CASSPPGTYSYEQYF
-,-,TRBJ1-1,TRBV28,TGTGCCAGCAGTTCCGTCGGGGTGGGTCCTGAAGCTTTCTTT,CASSSVGVGPEAFF
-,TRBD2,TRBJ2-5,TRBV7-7,TGTGCCAGCAGCTTAAGGTCTAGCGGGGAAGAGACCCAGTACTTC,CASSLRSSGEETQYF
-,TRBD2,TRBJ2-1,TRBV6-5,TGTGCCAGCCGGGGACTAGCGGTCAATGAGCAGTTCTTC,CASRGLAVNEQFF
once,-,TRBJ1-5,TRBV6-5,TGTGCCAGCAGTTACGACAGGTATAGCAATCAGCCCCAGCATTTT,CASSYDRYSNQPQHF
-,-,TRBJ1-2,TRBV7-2,TGTGCCAGCAGCTTAGTAAAGTCCGGCTATGGCTACACCTTC,CASSLVKSGYGYTF
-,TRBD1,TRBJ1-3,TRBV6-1,TGTGCCAGCAGTGATCACCCAGGGGGTCGACGAAACACCATATATTTT,CASSDHPGGRRNTIYF
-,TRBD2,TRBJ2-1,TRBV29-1,TGCAGCGTAGGCCGCCTCGGGGGACTAGAGGAGCAGTTCTTC,CSVGRLGGLEEQFF
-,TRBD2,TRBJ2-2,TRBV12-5,TGTGCTAGTCGGGCTAGCGGGGATTACACCGGGGAGCTGTTTTTT,CASRASGDYTGELFF
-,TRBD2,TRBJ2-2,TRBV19,TGTGCCAGTTTTACTAGCGGGCCTAATACCGGGGAGCTGTTTTTT,CASFTSGPNTGELFF
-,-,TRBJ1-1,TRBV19,TGTGCCAGTAATTCTTGGGGGCCGGGCACTGAAGCTTTCTTT,CASNSWGPGTEAFF
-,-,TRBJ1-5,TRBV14,TGTGCCAGCAGCCAAGTATCCGCTAGTTCTAATCAGCCCCAGCATTTT,CASSQVSASSNQPQHF
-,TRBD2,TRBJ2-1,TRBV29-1,TGCAGCGGACTAGCCGTCAATGAGCAGTTCTTC,CSGLAVNEQFF
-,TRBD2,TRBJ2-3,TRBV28,TGTGCCAGCAGGGGGGTAGCGGGAGTTCCAGATACGCAGTATTTT,CASRGVAGVPDTQYF
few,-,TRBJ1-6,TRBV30,TGTGCCTGGAGTTCGGCTTACAGGGATTCACCCCTCCACTTT,CAWSSAYRDSPLHF
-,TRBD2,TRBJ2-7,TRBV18,TGTGCCAGCTCTCTAGCGGGAGGTACTTTCGAGCAGTACTTC,CASSLAGGTFEQYF
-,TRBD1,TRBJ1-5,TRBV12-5,TGTGCTAGTGGTTTGGTACGGCCAGGGGGTAATCAGCCCCAGCATTTT,CASGLVRPGGNQPQHF
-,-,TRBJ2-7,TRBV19,TGTGCCAGTAGCCCGCGGAGTAACTCCTACGAGCAGTACTTC,CASSPRSNSYEQYF
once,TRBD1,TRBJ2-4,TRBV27,TGTGCCAGCAGAGGGTTAAGCGGGACAGGGGCCAAAAACATTCAGTACTTC,CASRGLSGTGAKNIQYF
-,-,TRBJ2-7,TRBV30,TGTGCCTGGAGTTATCCAGGGGCCTACGAGCAGTACTTC,CAWSYPGAYEQYF
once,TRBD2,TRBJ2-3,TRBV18,TGTGCCAGCTCCATAGCGGGAGGAGGCGCAGATACGCAGTATTTT,CASSIAGGGADTQYF
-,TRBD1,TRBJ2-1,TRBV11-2,TGTGCCAGCAGCTATCCGGGACAGGGACCTAATGAGCAGTTCTTC,CASSYPGQGPNEQFF
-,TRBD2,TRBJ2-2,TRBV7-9,TGTGCCAGCAGCATCGGACTAGCGGGTCGCACCGGGGAGCTGTTTTTT,CASSIGLAGRTGELFF
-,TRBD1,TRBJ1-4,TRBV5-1,TGCGCCAGCAGTCCGGACAGGGGGAATGAAAAACTGTTTTTT,CASSPDRGNEKLFF
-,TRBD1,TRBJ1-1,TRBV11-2,TGTGCCAGCAGCTTGGGACAGTCTAACACTGAAGCTTTCTTT,CASSLGQSNTEAFF